The next 6 T cell receptor beta chains were all read from a single sample in a study of cytomegalovirus exposure and HLA in healthy donors. The PCR had 60 Vbeta and 13 Jbeta primers. Measured with immunoSEQ multiplex PCR; TCRdb has only the in-frame clones, and not every one. In the table there are about 91,000 clones, 78% of which are singletons. Source material: PBMCs. All receptors derive from a male donor in good health and CMV-seropositive.

The chain recombines TRBV28 with TRBJ2-7; TRBD1 might be the D (6 bases). Germline V lookup: CDR1 MDHEN, CDR2 SYDVKM. V gave up 7 bases and J gave up 6 bases, with 16 bases separating them. This CDR3 spans 13 amino acids. The CDR3 here is CASTDSLRGEQYF. Written as DNA, the CDR3 is TGTGCCAGCACGGACAGTCTTCGGGGCGAGCAGTACTTC.

The CDR3 coding sequence is TGTGCCAGCAGCTTATTCGGGGTTCGGGACGAGCAGTACTTC. Translated: CASSLFGVRDEQYF. V is TRBV7-9 and J is TRBJ2-7; tentatively, D is TRBD2 (5 bases). The CDR3 consists of 14 residues. V lost 2 bases and J 5 bases, leaving 13 bases between the germline ends. Per germline, CDR1 SEHNR and CDR2 FQNEAQ (reference sequence).

The chain uses TRBV28 and TRBJ1-3; 9 bases map to TRBD1. CDR1 and CDR2 (germline): MDHEN, SYDVKM. With 5 bases clipped from V and 9 bases from J, the junction kept 11 bases outside the gene matches. This CDR3 has 15 amino acids. The CDR3 DNA follows: TGTGCCAGCAGTGAACCGGGGACAGGGATCGGCACCATATATTTT. It specifies CASSEPGTGIGTIYF.

The chain joins TRBV30 to TRBJ2-7, with D maybe TRBD2 (6 bases). The CDR3 is 17 amino acids. Germline CDR1 GTSNPN, CDR2 SVGIG (reference sequence). V shed 4 bases and J shed 2 bases, with 24 bases lying between them. CDR3 loop: CAWTTPRIRETAYEQYF. The CDR3 DNA is TGTGCCTGGACGACCCCCCGGATCCGGGAGACCGCCTACGAGCAGTACTTC.

The chain joins TRBV2 to TRBJ2-7; 8 bases align to TRBD2. The CDR3 has 14 residues. Per the germline V gene, CDR1 is SNHLY and CDR2 is FYNNEI. Trimming cost V 7 bases and J 0 bases; bases outside gene matches: 5. The chain's CDR3 is CASIGGRSSYEQYF. CDR3 nucleotide sequence: TGTGCCAGCATTGGCGGGAGGAGCTCCTACGAGCAGTACTTC.

The table lists this clone with a few counts. The V and J genes are TRBV19 and TRBJ1-4; D is undetermined. There are 15 residues in the CDR3. V was shortened by 0 bases and J by 4 bases, with 9 bases between the two germline ends. Germline V gene lookup returns CDR1 LNHDA and CDR2 SQIVND (reference sequence). The CDR3 reads CASSIEWRFNEKLFF. The CDR3 DNA is TGTGCCAGTAGTATAGAGTGGAGATTTAATGAAAAACTGTTTTTT.